Listed below are T cell receptor beta chains from one sample, sequenced in a study of T-cell memory formation after mild COVID-19. Each CDR3 protein gets one entry after TCRdb re-called the 5' RACE reads with MiXCR. There are approximately 290,000 distinct CDR3 sequences in the sample; roughly a fifth occur only once, and approximately 21% lies in the top ten. Sequencing input: PBMCs or a T cell subset sorted from them (not recorded which). Source of these receptors: a man between 18 and 35 years old who had mild COVID-19 (a few samples of this study predate the infection). Cell type and time point are not known. Both conserved end residues are part of each CDR3. A D gene is named only where the DNA matches it firmly. Not every row has a clone size; where given, it reads once, few, many or a size class.

clone size: few
D gene: NA
J gene: TRBJ1-3
V gene: TRBV5-5
CDR3 DNA: TGTGCCAGCAGCTTGATGATCTCTGGAAACACCATATATTTT
CDR3 protein: CASSLMISGNTIYF

clone size: NA
D gene: NA
J gene: TRBJ2-2
V gene: TRBV12-3/TRBV12-4
CDR3 DNA: TGTGCCAGCAGTTTCATGGTACCCGGGGAGCTGTTTTTT
CDR3 protein: CASSFMVPGELFF

clone size: NA
D gene: NA
J gene: TRBJ2-3
V gene: TRBV19
CDR3 DNA: TGTGCCAGTAGTATAGCCCAGGCCTCGAGGAGCACAGATACGCAGTATTTT
CDR3 protein: CASSIAQASRSTDTQYF

clone size: NA
D gene: NA
J gene: TRBJ2-3
V gene: TRBV9
CDR3 DNA: TGTGCCAGCGGTGGGGCCCTTGGATCGGATACGCAGTATTTT
CDR3 protein: CASGGALGSDTQYF

clone size: NA
D gene: NA
J gene: TRBJ2-1
V gene: TRBV7-2
CDR3 DNA: TGTGCCAGCAGCTTAGCGCGGTCAGCCCTGGGTGAGCAGTTCTTC
CDR3 protein: CASSLARSALGEQFF

clone size: few
D gene: TRBD1
J gene: TRBJ2-3
V gene: TRBV9
CDR3 DNA: TGTGCCAGCAGCCGCGGGGACAGGAGCACAGATACGCAGTATTTT
CDR3 protein: CASSRGDRSTDTQYF

clone size: few
D gene: TRBD1
J gene: TRBJ2-7
V gene: TRBV4-3
CDR3 DNA: TGCGCCAGCAGCCCCGGGACAGGGATTCAATACGAGCAGTACTTC
CDR3 protein: CASSPGTGIQYEQYF

clone size: NA
D gene: TRBD2
J gene: TRBJ2-3
V gene: TRBV7-2
CDR3 DNA: TGTGCCAGCAGCTTTGGGACTATCAACACAGATACGCAGTATTTT
CDR3 protein: CASSFGTINTDTQYF

clone size: NA
D gene: NA
J gene: TRBJ2-5
V gene: TRBV7-2
CDR3 DNA: TGTGCCAGCAGCTTAGTGAGGGCGCGTGGACAAGAGACCCAGTACTTC
CDR3 protein: CASSLVRARGQETQYF

clone size: few
D gene: NA
J gene: TRBJ2-3
V gene: TRBV27
CDR3 DNA: TGTGCCAGCGGGTATTTCGGAGATACGCAGTATTTT
CDR3 protein: CASGYFGDTQYF